This T cell receptor (beta chain) was captured by sequencing in a study of beta chain features in type 1 diabetes. All sorted populations exceeded 95% purity. Remarks on this clone: Its antigen is not identified.

Reverse transcription of all isolated RNA meant that expressed TCRB transcripts were sequenced. TCRdb's table, derived via immunoSEQ multiplex PCR, lists solely in-frame clones and lacks some. The sample consists of 35,000 to 45,000 clones, approximately 60% of them appearing once. Study-wide results and limits: Type 1 diabetes patients showed a moderate but significant shortening of TCRB CDR3s in all four CD4+ subsets. Reads derived from cDNA could over-represent cells showing high TCR expression. VDJ junctions from type 1 diabetes patients carried fewer insertions and larger deletions. Any HLA type influence on TCRB rearrangement was left unresolved here.

V lost 3 bases and J lost 6, with 7 bases in between. CDR1 and CDR2 (germline): SGHVS, FQNEAQ. This CDR3 contains 12 residues. The V gene is TRBV7-8, the J gene TRBJ2-3; a possible D gene is TRBD2 (6 bases). The source is a man aged 30-40 years with type 1 diabetes. Some clones in this sample may be carry-over from other donors' samples. The sequenced sample was Tregs from blood. The CDR3 loop reads CASSFGGDTQYF. The CDR3 bases are TGTGCCAGCAGCTTTGGGGGGGATACGCAGTATTTT.